This TCR beta chain was captured by sequencing in a study of shared clonotypes between healthy human individuals. General observations from the study: Shared clonotypes across all four donors exceeded non-shared ones in generation probability.

Comment on this clone: Its antigen is as yet unknown.

Authors' processing steps: ImmunoSEQ sequences covered only the junction and lacked quality scores; filtering therefore differed. Repertoires were generated with immunoSEQ multiplex PCR, while TCRdb's copy carries only in-frame clones and drops some. V, J and clone size were drawn from that table, and D and trimming were deduced from the DNA. The sample includes a few million clones, under 97% seen only once; the top ten take 0.1% to 0.15%. Healthy and HIV-negative, the adult donors had no recent acute infections or vaccinations. Partitioning of CD4+ cells yielded a CD45RA+ naive subset and a CD45RA-negative memory subset. Per germline, CDR1 SGHRS and CDR2 YFSETQ. With V trimmed by 6 bases and J by 8 bases, 7 bases remained unmatched. The CDR3 runs to 13 residues.

The origin of this receptor is a man between 18 and 35 years old in good health. The sample comprised naive CD4+ T cells sorted from blood. Sample subset: CD45RA+ positively selected. The chain uses TRBV5-1 and TRBJ2-1; 8 bases map to TRBD1. In DNA, the CDR3 is TGCGCCAGCACAAGGACAGGGAGGTATGAGCAGTTCTTC. This sequence encodes CASTRTGRYEQFF.